There are many counts of the clone carrying this T cell receptor beta chain. Molecular barcoding with unique molecular identifiers was used for the TCRbeta library. TCRdb redid the calling of the PCR reads with MiXCR, one entry per CDR3 protein. The table shows roughly 400,000 distinct CDR3 sequences, with about a fifth occurring only once. The sample comes from a study of T-cell reconstitution after alpha-beta-depleted transplantation in children. The germline V gene encodes CDR1 MGHDK and CDR2 SYGVNS. This CDR3 spans 15 amino acids. The V and J ends lost 3 bases and 3 bases respectively, with 12 bases between them.

The sequences come from PBMCs from the stem cell graft donor, collected from the stem cell graft. The V call is TRBV25-1, the J call TRBJ2-1; D is uncertain. The TCR sequence derives from a human donor who donated a stem cell graft to a child with acute myeloid leukemia. CDR3 sequence reads: CASSDYLNDYNEQFF. CDR3 in DNA: TGTGCCAGCAGTGATTATTTGAACGACTACAATGAGCAGTTCTTC.